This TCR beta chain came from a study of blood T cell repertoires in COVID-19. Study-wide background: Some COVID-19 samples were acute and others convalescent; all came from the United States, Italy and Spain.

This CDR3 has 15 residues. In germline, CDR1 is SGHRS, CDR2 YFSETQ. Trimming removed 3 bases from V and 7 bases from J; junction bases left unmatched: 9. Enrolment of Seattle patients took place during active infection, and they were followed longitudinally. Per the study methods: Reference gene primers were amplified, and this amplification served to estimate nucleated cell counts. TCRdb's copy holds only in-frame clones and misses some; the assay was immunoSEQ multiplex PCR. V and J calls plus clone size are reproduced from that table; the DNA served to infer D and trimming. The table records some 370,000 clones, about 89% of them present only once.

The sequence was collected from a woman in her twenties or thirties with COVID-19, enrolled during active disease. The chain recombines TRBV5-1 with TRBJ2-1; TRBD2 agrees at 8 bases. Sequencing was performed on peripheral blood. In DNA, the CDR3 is TGCGCCAGCAGCTATTCCGGGACTAGTGTGAATGAGCAGTTCTTC. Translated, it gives CASSYSGTSVNEQFF. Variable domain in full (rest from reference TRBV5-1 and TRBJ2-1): KAGVTQTPRYLIKTRGQQVTLSCSPISGHRSVSWYQQTPGQGLQFLFEYFSETQRNKGNFPGRFSGRQFSNSRSEMNVSTLELGDSALYLCASSYSGTSVNEQFFGPGTRLTVL.